This TCR beta chain was retrieved from a study of blood T cell repertoires in COVID-19. Study background: The samples span acute and convalescent COVID-19 from the United States, Italy and Spain. Sources were T cells, B-cell-depleted T cells, or PBMCs; the material itself was cDNA or gDNA.

Per the original methods: Nucleated cell counts were estimated from reference gene primer amplification. Data came from immunoSEQ multiplex PCR; TCRdb stores just in-frame clones and leaves some out. V, J and clone size are those of that table, while D and trimming were read from the DNA. This sample has approximately 210,000 clones, with roughly 79% found just once. In Cohort 3, a recovered donor had either two negative PCRs, clearance, or symptom resolution. Looked up from germline, CDR1 is SGHTA and CDR2 is FQGTGA. The CDR3 totals 14 residues. Trimming took off 2 bases at V and 0 bases at J, with 4 bases between the two ends.

What was sequenced was PBMCs or T cells enriched from blood (not recorded which). This TCR was sampled from a middle-aged man who had recovered from COVID-19. The chain couples TRBV7-3 to TRBJ2-2; no definite D call. The CDR3 DNA sequence: TGTGCCAGCAGCTTACTAGCGAACACCGGGGAGCTGTTTTTT. Translated: CASSLLANTGELFF. The full variable domain, completed using reference TRBV7-3 and TRBJ2-2, is GAGVSQTPSNKVTEKGKYVELRCDPISGHTALYWYRQSLGQGPEFLIYFQGTGAADDSGLPNDRFFAVRPEGSVSTLKIQRTERGDSAVYLCASSLLANTGELFFGEGSRLTVL.